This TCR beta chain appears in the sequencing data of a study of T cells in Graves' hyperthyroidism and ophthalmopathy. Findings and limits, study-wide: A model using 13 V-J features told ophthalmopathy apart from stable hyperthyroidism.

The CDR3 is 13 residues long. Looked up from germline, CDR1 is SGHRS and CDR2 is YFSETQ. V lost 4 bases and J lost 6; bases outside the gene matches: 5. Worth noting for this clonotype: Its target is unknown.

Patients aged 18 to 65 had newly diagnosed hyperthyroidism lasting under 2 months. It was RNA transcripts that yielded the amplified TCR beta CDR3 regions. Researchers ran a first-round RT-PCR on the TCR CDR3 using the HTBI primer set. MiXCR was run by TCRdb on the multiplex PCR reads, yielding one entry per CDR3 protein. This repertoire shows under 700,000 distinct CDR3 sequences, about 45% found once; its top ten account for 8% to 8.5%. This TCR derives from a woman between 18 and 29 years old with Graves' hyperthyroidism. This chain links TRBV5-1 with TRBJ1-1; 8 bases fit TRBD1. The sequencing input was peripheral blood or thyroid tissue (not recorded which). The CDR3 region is CASSTGGYAEAFF. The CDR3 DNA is TGCGCCAGCAGCACAGGGGGTTACGCTGAAGCTTTCTTT.